This T cell receptor (beta chain) was identified in a study of blood T cell repertoires in COVID-19. CDR1 MNHNY and CDR2 SVGAGI come from the germline V gene (reference sequence). The CDR3 extends over 11 amino acids. This clone was seen more than once but under ten times. Sequencing used immunoSEQ multiplex PCR; TCRdb keeps in-frame clones, though not all of them. Of 68,000 or so clones listed, about 91% are singletons. This chain joins TRBV6-6 and TRBJ1-3; D remains ambiguous. The receptor's source is a man aged 35 to 55 with COVID-19, enrolled during active disease. Sequencing input: peripheral blood. The CDR3 sequence is CGAGSGNTIYF. CDR3 DNA sequence: TGTGGGGCCGGCTCTGGAAACACCATATATTTT.